Each of the 14 T cell receptor beta chains below was sequenced from the same sample in a study of T-cell reconstitution after alpha-beta-depleted transplantation in children. The TCRbeta library was prepared with unique molecular identifiers. MiXCR, applied by TCRdb to the PCR reads, yields one record per CDR3 protein. The profile shows 450,000 to 700,000 distinct CDR3 sequences, roughly a quarter of them singletons. This sample comprised PBMCs, obtained before TCRalphabeta/CD19-depleted stem cell transplant. The source is a boy in the first two years of life with Wiskott-Aldrich syndrome, due to receive a stem cell transplant.

This clonotype showed up just a few times. V usage is TRBV9 and J usage is TRBJ1-5, with 8 bases identical to TRBD1. CDR1 is SGDLS, CDR2 YYNGEE, per germline. Germline trimming cut 0 bases from V and 10 bases from J; bases unmatched to any gene: 3. The CDR3 is 13 amino acids. CDR3 DNA: TGTGCCAGCAGCGTAGTACAGGGGGGTCCCCAGCATTTT. It is translated as CASSVVQGGPQHF. The whole variable domain, filled in from reference TRBV9 and TRBJ1-5, reads DSGVTQTPKHLITATGQRVTLRCSPRSGDLSVYWYQQSLDQGLQFLIQYYNGEERAKGNILERFSAQQFPDLHSELNLSSLELGDSALYFCASSVVQGGPQHFGDGTRLSIL.

The J gene is TRBJ2-2, the V gene TRBV12-3 or TRBV12-4, with TRBD2 identical over 7 bases. The CDR3 runs to 15 residues. V shed 3 bases and J 4 bases; nucleotides not matched to a gene: 5. The CDR3 loop reads CASSLAGEVTGELFF. The DNA of the CDR3 is TGTGCCAGCAGTTTGGCGGGAGAAGTCACCGGGGAGCTGTTTTTT.

The sample holds a few counts of this clonotype. The chain couples TRBV18 to TRBJ2-3; D gene ambiguous. V lost 9 bases and J lost 0, with 4 bases in between. Per the germline V gene, CDR1 is KGHSH and CDR2 is LQKENI. CDR3 length: 11 amino acids. CDR3 bases: TGTGCCAGTTTCAGCACAGATACGCAGTATTTT. It codes for CASFSTDTQYF.

This chain joins TRBV28 and TRBJ2-7, with TRBD1 matching over 8 bases. This CDR3 is 15 amino acids long. Germline CDR1 and CDR2: MDHEN and SYDVKM. V shed 3 bases, J shed 2 bases, and the junction held 6 bases outside the gene matches. The chain's CDR3 is CASSFGTGNPYEQYF. The CDR3 nucleotides read TGTGCCAGCAGTTTTGGGACAGGAAACCCCTACGAGCAGTACTTC.

The chain has TRBV2 and TRBJ2-2, with no clear D. The germline V gene has CDR1 SNHLY and CDR2 FYNNEI. Trimming pared 6 bases from V and 0 bases from J, leaving 8 bases between. The CDR3 has 14 amino acids. The CDR3 reads CASRQSANTGELFF. The CDR3 nucleotides are TGTGCCAGCAGACAGAGCGCGAACACCGGGGAGCTGTTTTTT.

In its sample, this clonotype was seen a few times. V is TRBV20-1 and J is TRBJ2-2; 10 nucleotides agree with TRBD2. From germline, CDR1 is DFQATT and CDR2 SNEGSKA (reference sequence). This CDR3 spans 14 amino acids. J lost 7 bases, V lost 2 bases, and 4 bases had no gene match. The chain's CDR3 is CSARLAGENGELFF. The CDR3 DNA reads TGCAGTGCTAGACTAGCGGGAGAAAACGGGGAGCTGTTTTTT.

The chain links TRBV5-5 to TRBJ1-1; 7 positions agree with TRBD1. The germline V gene encodes CDR1 SGHKS and CDR2 YYEKEE (reference sequence). The CDR3 runs to 16 residues. V was clipped by 5 bases and J by 3 bases; unmatched bases: 13. The CDR3 coding sequence is TGTGCCAGCAGGCCAACCCCGACAGGGTCTCACACTGAAGCTTTCTTT. This translates into CASRPTPTGSHTEAFF.

This clonotype was found many times. This chain connects TRBV4-1 to TRBJ1-6; the D is unclear. The ends were cut back, 1 base at V and 4 bases at J, with 5 bases in the middle. The germline CDR1 and CDR2 sequences are MGHRA and YSYEKL. The CDR3 runs 14 residues. Here the CDR3 reads CASSQVDYNSPLHF. Written as DNA, the CDR3 is TGCGCCAGCAGCCAAGTCGATTATAATTCACCCCTCCACTTT.

The chain has TRBV29-1 and TRBJ1-1; D uncertain. Trimming left V 6 bases short and J 1 base short, with 12 bases between. CDR1 is SQVTM and CDR2 is ANQGSEA in the germline V gene. This CDR3 spans 13 amino acids. CDR3 region: CSVIQNQNTEAFF. CDR3 in DNA: TGCAGCGTCATACAGAATCAGAACACTGAAGCTTTCTTT.

This clonotype was detected only a few times. J is TRBJ2-7 and V is TRBV2; a weak D match, TRBD2 (5 bases). From germline, CDR1 is SNHLY and CDR2 FYNNEI. Trimming removed 10 bases at V and 2 bases at J, with 12 bases between. This CDR3 has 12 amino acids. The CDR3 DNA reads as TGTGCCAACCCGAGGGCCCCCTACGAGCAGTACTTC. This translates into CANPRAPYEQYF.

This clonotype has only a few counts. Here the CDR3 DNA reads TGTGCCAGCAGCCCTGGACAGGCGCCTCGCAATGAGCAGTTCTTC. Translation: CASSPGQAPRNEQFF. The genes are TRBV7-9 and TRBJ2-1; 7 bases are a match to TRBD1. From germline, CDR1 is SEHNR and CDR2 FQNEAQ (reference sequence). This CDR3 has 15 residues. V was pared by 5 bases and J by 6 bases, with 10 bases of the junction left unmatched.

There are a few counts of this clonotype. The V call is TRBV20-1, the J call TRBJ2-1; D is possibly TRBD2 (6 bases). V was pared by 5 bases and J by 0 bases, with 14 bases between. The germline V gene has CDR1 DFQATT and CDR2 SNEGSKA (reference sequence). The CDR3 covers 15 residues. The CDR3 sequence: CSAFYSGVSYNEQFF. The CDR3 DNA is TGCAGTGCTTTTTATAGCGGAGTCTCCTACAATGAGCAGTTCTTC.

This chain joins TRBV7-2 and TRBJ2-7; TRBD1 aligns across 7 bases. The CDR3 is made up of 16 amino acids. Unmatched junction bases numbered 13, after V lost 5 bases and J lost 3 bases. Germline V CDR1 and CDR2: SGHTA, FQGNSA. CDR3 sequence reads: CASSPDSTGRLYEQYF. The CDR3 bases are TGTGCCAGCAGCCCCGACTCGACAGGGAGACTCTACGAGCAGTACTTC.

This rearrangement joins TRBV10-3 to TRBJ2-3; TRBD2 might be the D (6 bases). Germline V gene sequence: CDR1 ENHRY, CDR2 SYGVKD. The V and J ends lost 4 bases and 10 bases respectively, with 24 bases between them. The CDR3 loop spans 16 amino acids. The CDR3 DNA is TGTGCCATCAGTGGCACCGCGGGAAGTGGTGGTCGTCCGCAGTATTTT. It yields the protein CAISGTAGSGGRPQYF.